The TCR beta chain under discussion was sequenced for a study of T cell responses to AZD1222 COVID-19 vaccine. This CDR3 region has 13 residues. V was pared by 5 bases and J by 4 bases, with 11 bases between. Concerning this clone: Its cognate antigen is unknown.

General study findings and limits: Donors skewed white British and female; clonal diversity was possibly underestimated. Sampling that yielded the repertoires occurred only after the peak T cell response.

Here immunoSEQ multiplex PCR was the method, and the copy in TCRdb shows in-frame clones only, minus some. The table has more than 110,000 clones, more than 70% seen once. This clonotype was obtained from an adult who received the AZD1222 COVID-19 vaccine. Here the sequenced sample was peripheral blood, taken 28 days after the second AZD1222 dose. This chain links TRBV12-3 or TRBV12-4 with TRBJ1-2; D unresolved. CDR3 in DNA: TGTGCCAGCAGTCCGACGGGGAGCTATGGCTACACCTTC. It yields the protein CASSPTGSYGYTF.